Listed below are T cell receptor beta chains from one sample, sequenced in a study of blood T cells in healthy people across ages. TCRdb re-analysed the 5' RACE reads in MiXCR, keeping a single row per CDR3 protein. The sample records under 2,000,000 distinct CDR3 sequences, around half being singletons. Input material: blood. Receptor source: a woman in her thirties or forties in good health. Each CDR3 is given with its conserved first and last residue. Each record gives: CDR3 DNA, CDR3 protein, clone size, J gene, V gene, D gene, CDR3 length. The D gene is left open where the match is weak. Some rows mark clone size as missing; the rest say once, few, many or name a class of expanded clone.

TGCAGACCGACTAGCGCTCCCTACGAGCAGTACTTC	CRPTSAPYEQYF	NA	TRBJ2-7	TRBV20-1	TRBD2	12
TGTGCCACCAGTGACGCGCGGGCCAACTCCTACGAGCAGTACTTC	CATSDARANSYEQYF	NA	TRBJ2-7	TRBV24-1	NA	15
TGCAGTGGAACCACAGGGTTCGAGCAGTACTTC	CSGTTGFEQYF	few	TRBJ2-7	TRBV20-1	NA	11
TGCAGTGCTGAAACAGGGGGCGTGTTGGGGGAGCAGTTCTTC	CSAETGGVLGEQFF	many	TRBJ2-1	TRBV20-1	TRBD1	14
TGCAGCGCCGGGGACGGCGGCTACACCTTC	CSAGDGGYTF	few	TRBJ1-2	TRBV29-1	NA	10
TGTGCCAGCAGCCTAGCGGGGGCTTCCCACGAGCAGTACTTC	CASSLAGASHEQYF	NA	TRBJ2-7	TRBV3-1	TRBD2	14
TGTGCCAGCAGCGTAGCCCCGGGGGAGGCAGATACGCAGTATTTT	CASSVAPGEADTQYF	NA	TRBJ2-3	TRBV9	NA	15
TGTGCCAGCAGGTCTAGCGGGGGGACCGGAGATACGCAGTATTTT	CASRSSGGTGDTQYF	NA	TRBJ2-3	TRBV12-3/TRBV12-4	TRBD2	15
TGTGCCAGCACCGACGGGGCTTTCTATGGCTACACCTTC	CASTDGAFYGYTF	few	TRBJ1-2	TRBV6-2/TRBV6-3	NA	13
TGCGCCAGCAGCCAAGATCAAGCGGGGATCACCACAGATACGCAGTATTTT	CASSQDQAGITTDTQYF	NA	TRBJ2-3	TRBV4-3	TRBD2	17
TGTGCCAGCAGCTTAAGTGCGGCAACCAGCTCCTACGAGCAGTACTTC	CASSLSAATSSYEQYF	few	TRBJ2-7	TRBV7-2	NA	16
TGTGCCAGCATCGGATCGGGACAGAGCTCCTACGAGCAGTACTTC	CASIGSGQSSYEQYF	NA	TRBJ2-7	TRBV13	TRBD1	15
TGTGCCAGCAGCTTATATGGGGCCGGGGCCAACGTCCTGACTTTC	CASSLYGAGANVLTF	NA	TRBJ2-6	TRBV7-2	NA	15
TGCAGCGTTGAAGGCGGCTCTGGGGCCAACGTCCTGACTTTC	CSVEGGSGANVLTF	many	TRBJ2-6	TRBV29-1	NA	14
TGCAGCGTTGAAATCCCCGAACGGGTAATCCAAGAGACCCAGTACTTC	CSVEIPERVIQETQYF	NA	TRBJ2-5	TRBV29-1	NA	16
TGCAGTGCTAGAGATCCTGGACGATTGGACTATGGCTACACCTTC	CSARDPGRLDYGYTF	few	TRBJ1-2	TRBV20-1	NA	15
TGTGCCAGCAGCGTAAGTTTCTTGGATACGCAGTATTTT	CASSVSFLDTQYF	few	TRBJ2-3	TRBV9	NA	13
TGTGCCAGCAGTTTTTTATCGAGCACAGATACGCAGTATTTT	CASSFLSSTDTQYF	NA	TRBJ2-3	TRBV12-3/TRBV12-4	NA	14